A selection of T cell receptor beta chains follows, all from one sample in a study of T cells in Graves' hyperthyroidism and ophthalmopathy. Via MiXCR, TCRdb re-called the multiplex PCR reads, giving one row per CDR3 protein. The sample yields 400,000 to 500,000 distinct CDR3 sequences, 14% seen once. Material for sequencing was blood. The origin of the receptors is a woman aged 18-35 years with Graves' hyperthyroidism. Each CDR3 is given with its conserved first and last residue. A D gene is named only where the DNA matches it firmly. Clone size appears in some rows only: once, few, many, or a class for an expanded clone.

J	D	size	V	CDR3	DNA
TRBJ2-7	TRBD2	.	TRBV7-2	CASSLRTSGSFYEQYF	TGTGCCAGCAGCTTACGGACTAGCGGGAGTTTCTACGAGCAGTACTTC
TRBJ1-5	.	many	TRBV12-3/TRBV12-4	CASNLRGANQPQHF	TGTGCCAGCAACCTGAGGGGGGCGAATCAGCCCCAGCATTTT
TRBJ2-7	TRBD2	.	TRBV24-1	CATSAREAAYEQYF	TGTGCCACCAGTGCGCGGGAGGCCGCCTACGAGCAGTACTTC
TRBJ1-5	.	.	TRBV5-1	CASSPGVGYQPQHF	TGCGCCAGCAGCCCTGGGGTGGGGTATCAGCCCCAGCATTTT
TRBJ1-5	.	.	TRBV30	CAWSLGGNQPRHF	TGTGCCTGGAGCTTGGGTGGCAATCAGCCCCGGCATTTT
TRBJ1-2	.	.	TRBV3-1	CASSQASGTFNYGYTF	TGTGCCAGCAGCCAAGCCTCCGGGACATTTAACTATGGCTACACCTTC
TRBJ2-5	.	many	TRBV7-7	CASSLGVEQETQYF	TGTGCCAGCAGCCTCGGGGTTGAACAAGAGACCCAGTACTTC
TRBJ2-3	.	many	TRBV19	CASTPAASTDTQYF	TGTGCCAGTACACCAGCGGCTAGCACAGATACGCAGTATTTT
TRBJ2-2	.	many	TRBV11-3	CASSLVGGEVANTGELFF	TGTGCCAGCAGCTTAGTAGGGGGAGAGGTGGCGAACACCGGGGAGCTGTTTTTT
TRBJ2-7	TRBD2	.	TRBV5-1	CASSLAPAGGPHEQYF	TGCGCCAGCAGCTTGGCCCCAGCGGGAGGGCCACACGAGCAGTACTTC
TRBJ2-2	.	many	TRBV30	CAWCASNTGELFF	TGTGCCTGGTGCGCCTCGAACACCGGGGAGCTGTTTTTT
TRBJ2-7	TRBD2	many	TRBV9	CASSPSRAGAYEQYF	TGTGCCAGCAGCCCCAGTAGAGCGGGAGCTTACGAGCAGTACTTC
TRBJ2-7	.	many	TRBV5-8	CASSLDAYEQYF	TGTGCCAGCAGCTTGGATGCCTACGAGCAGTACTTC
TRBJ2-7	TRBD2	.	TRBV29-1	CSVTGLAGRVNEQYF	TGCAGCGTTACGGGACTAGCGGGACGTGTTAACGAGCAGTACTTC
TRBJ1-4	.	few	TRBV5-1	CASSALGGGNEKLFF	TGCGCCAGCAGCGCACTGGGTGGGGGAAATGAAAAACTGTTTTTT
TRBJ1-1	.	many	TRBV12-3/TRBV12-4	CASSPVDRNTEAFF	TGTGCCAGCAGTCCCGTTGACAGAAACACTGAAGCTTTCTTT
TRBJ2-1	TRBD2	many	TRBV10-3	CAITAGTNYNEQFF	TGTGCCATCACTGCCGGGACTAACTACAATGAGCAGTTCTTC
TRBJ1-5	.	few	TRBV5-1	CASSLAGWRNQPQHF	TGCGCCAGCAGCTTGGCAGGTTGGCGCAATCAGCCCCAGCATTTT
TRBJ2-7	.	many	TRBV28	CASKPGPSDEQYF	TGTGCCAGCAAGCCAGGGCCTAGCGACGAGCAGTACTTC
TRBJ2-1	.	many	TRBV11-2	CASRHEGGGSGYEQFF	TGTGCCAGCAGACATGAAGGGGGCGGGAGTGGCTATGAGCAGTTCTTC